Each of the 4 T cell receptor beta chains below was sequenced from the same sample in a study of blood T cell repertoires in COVID-19. Assay used: immunoSEQ multiplex PCR; TCRdb lists only in-frame clones, some missing. This sample carries 150,000 to 180,000 clones, around 84% of them seen once, and the ten largest clones take around 7.7%. Sequencing was carried out using PBMCs or T cells enriched from blood (not recorded which). These receptors all come from a middle-aged man who had recovered from COVID-19.

Only a few counts were recorded for this clone. The chain combines TRBV5-6 with TRBJ1-2; possible D gene TRBD1, 5 bases. This CDR3 contains 13 residues. Germline V gene data show CDR1 as SGHDT and CDR2 as YYEEEE. The V gene lost 2 bases and the J gene lost 4 bases, with 9 bases spanning the gap. CDR3 in DNA: TGTGCCAGCAGCTTCGGGGGAGCCTATGGCTACACCTTC. Residues: CASSFGGAYGYTF.

This clone showed up just a few times. The V and J genes are TRBV5-1 and TRBJ2-1; the match to TRBD1 covers 9 bases. Unmatched junction bases numbered 3, after V lost 3 bases and J lost 5 bases. This CDR3 has 14 amino acids. Germline V gene lookup returns CDR1 SGHRS and CDR2 YFSETQ. CDR3 bases: TGCGCCAGCAGCTCGGGACAGGGTGACAATGAGCAGTTCTTC. It encodes CASSSGQGDNEQFF.

The V call is TRBV4-2, the J call TRBJ1-4, with 9 bases lining up with TRBD1. The J segment lost 4 bases and the V segment lost 0 bases, leaving 12 bases of the junction unmatched. CDR1 LGHNA and CDR2 YNFKEQ come from the germline V gene. The CDR3 totals 19 residues. For the CDR3, the DNA is TGTGCCAGCAGCCAAGATCCCTTAACAGGGGGCAGGGGTAATGAAAAACTGTTTTTT. It yields the protein CASSQDPLTGGRGNEKLFF.

This chain links TRBV4-2 with TRBJ1-5; no clear D. V was trimmed by 0 bases and J by 3 bases, leaving 9 bases between them. Germline loops: CDR1 LGHNA, CDR2 YNFKEQ. The CDR3 runs 15 residues. The CDR3 spells CASSQDFQVNQPQHF. The CDR3 nucleotides are TGTGCCAGCAGCCAAGATTTTCAGGTCAATCAGCCCCAGCATTTT.